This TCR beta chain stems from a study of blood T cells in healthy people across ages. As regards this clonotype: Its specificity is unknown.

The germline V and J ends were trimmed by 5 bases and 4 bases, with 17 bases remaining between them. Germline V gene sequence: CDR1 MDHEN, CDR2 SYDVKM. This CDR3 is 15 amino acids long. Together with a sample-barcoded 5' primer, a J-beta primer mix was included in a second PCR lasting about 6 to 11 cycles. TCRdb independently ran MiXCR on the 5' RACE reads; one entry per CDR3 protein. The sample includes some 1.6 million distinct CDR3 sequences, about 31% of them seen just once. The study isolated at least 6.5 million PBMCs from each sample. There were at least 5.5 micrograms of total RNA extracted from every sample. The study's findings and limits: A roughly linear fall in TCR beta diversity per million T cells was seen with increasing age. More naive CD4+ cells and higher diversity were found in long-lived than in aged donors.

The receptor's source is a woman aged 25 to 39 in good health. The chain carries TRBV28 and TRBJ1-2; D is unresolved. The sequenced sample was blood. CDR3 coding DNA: TGTGCCAGCAGTACCTTGACTTCCCCTTTCTATGGCTACACCTTC. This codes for CASSTLTSPFYGYTF.